Sequencing of this T cell receptor (beta chain) was carried out in a study of cytomegalovirus exposure and HLA in healthy donors. Repertoires were generated with immunoSEQ multiplex PCR, while TCRdb's copy carries only in-frame clones and drops some. The data show over 150,000 clones, around 88% seen once. Points on this clone: Its cognate antigen is unknown.

Study-wide findings and caveats: Rare TCR sequences predominated, though certain public TCRs were found in many donors.

The CDR3 has 13 residues. Germline V gene sequence: CDR1 SGHRS, CDR2 YFSETQ. Trimming took off 2 bases at V and 3 bases at J, with 9 bases between the two ends. The chain links TRBV5-1 to TRBJ2-7; no definite D call. Specimen: PBMCs. The receptor comes from a man aged 18 to 30 in good health and CMV-seropositive. In DNA form, the CDR3 reads TGCGCCAGCAGCTTCGACAAAAACTACGAGCAGTACTTC. Translating it yields CASSFDKNYEQYF.